This record concerns one TCR beta chain sequence. It lacks a known antigen. Base-call qualities are not available, and no considerably larger clone is one nucleotide away. Reading the label with the study, this specimen's treatment or condition is: approximately 18 received Ad26.COV2.S at low or high dose, single or two shots; 5 received placebo; per-sample allocation not given. For vaccine and placebo recipients, repertoires were sequenced using samples collected on day 63 after the first injection. In Cohort 1b, fewer than 30 adults aged 18-55 years were enrolled at a single site in Boston, USA, between 29 July and 7 August 2020. Ad26.COV2.S consisted of a replication-incompetent adenovirus type 26 vector by which a prefusion-stabilized SARS-CoV-2 spike protein from the original Wuhan strain was expressed. These data are taken from a study of Ad26.COV2.S vaccination and SARS-CoV-2 variants (dated by TCRdb to the early 2020s). Regarding the study in general: Vaccine-arm donors came from COV1001, a multicentre, randomized, double-blind, placebo-controlled phase I-IIa trial of Ad26.COV2.S in healthy adults. Dosing of Ad26.COV2.S was intramuscular, at either 5x10^10 or 1x10^11 viral particles, delivered as one shot or as two shots spaced 56 days apart. Sequencing of the TCRbeta repertoire served to evaluate the specificity and breadth of SARS-CoV-2-reactive T cell receptors following Ad26.COV2.S vaccination. A total of 32 samples were included in the TCR-sequenced set, comprising around 20 Ad26.COV2.S vaccine recipients, 5 placebo recipients and 8 SARS-CoV-2 convalescent individuals. Participants in the trial were split at random into five groups of five each, receiving low-dose or high-dose Ad26.COV2.S once or twice, or else placebo on both occasions. Investigators did not know the trial group allocation while performing experiments and assessing outcomes. Beyond this particular receptor, the publication reports: The study was not powered to compare responses between vaccine doses or regimens. The authors noted that total T cell responses may have been underestimated by the TCR breadth and depth analyses. After vaccination, spike-specific CD8+ and CD4+ T cell responses were reported to show substantial breadth. Spike-specific TCR breadth was higher in Ad26.COV2.S recipients than in placebo recipients (P = 0.0014). Non-spike TCR breadth was comparable between vaccine and placebo recipients, consistent with the vaccine containing only spike.

The germline V gene (reference sequence) specifies SEHNR as CDR1 and FQNEAQ as CDR2. Spanning cysteine to phenylalanine, the CDR3 consists of 15 amino acids. Only the CDR3 DNA stays, 45 bases, in frame from base 1. V drops 5 bases and J drops 5 bases, leaving 19 bases in between. TCRbeta CDR3 regions were sequenced with the immunoSEQ Assay. After extraction, genomic DNA underwent amplification by bias-controlled multiplex PCR, followed by high-throughput sequencing. The authors processed their data as follows. Collapsing and filtering of sequences were performed to quantify the absolute abundance of each unique TCRbeta CDR3 region. T cell fraction was estimated by normalizing TCRbeta template counts to usable DNA, with usable DNA measured through amplification of reference genes found in all nucleated cells. Repertoire TCRs were annotated as SARS-CoV-2-specific by exact matching of V gene, CDR3 amino acid sequence and J gene to a known reactive TCR set. The reference SARS-CoV-2 TCR set was derived from MIRA and filtered for enrichment in COVID-19-positive ImmuneCODE repertoires, a step that removed public or cross-reactive TCRs. Drawing on the MIRA antigens, annotated TCRs were analysed further at the level of specific ORF or position within ORF. Breadth was defined as annotated unique rearrangements over total unique productive rearrangements; depth was the summed frequency of those rearrangements. Group comparisons of TCR breadth used two-sided Wilcoxon rank-sum tests. TCRdb obtained this table from immuneACCESS and retained in-frame rearrangements with V and J assigned. These tables miss some clones; where compared with another copy, unresolved V genes account for less than half of the shortfall, and the remainder is unexplained. That table gives V, J and clone size, and the DNA gave D and trimming. The sample table shows about 500,000 clones, and 89% are seen once. Clones ranked in the top ten supply 1.5% to 2% of the sample.

The TCR sequence derives from a person aged 18-60 years who received the Ad26.COV2.S COVID-19 vaccine or a placebo. The sequences come from peripheral blood, collected in a trial of Ad26.COV2.S vaccine versus placebo. This receptor chain uses TRBV7-9 and TRBJ2-7; a tentative D match to TRBD1 spans 7 bases. DNA sequence: TGTGCCAGCAGCGCGGGACAGCCCGGGCTCCACGAGCAGTACTTC. Its translation reads: CASSAGQPGLHEQYF.